This T cell receptor (beta chain) came from a study of cytomegalovirus exposure and HLA in healthy donors. Whole-study findings and limits: Previously analyzed data showed that most TCR beta V segments were productive at a frequency of about 87% or about 30%. Other equally common chains were less clonally expanded than HLA-associated TCR beta chains, a later analysis showed. Among donors in an Asian-associated ancestry cluster, a later analysis reportedly found fewer N-insertions than the approximately 700-donor mean. A few CMV-associated chains proved CMV antigen-specific in vitro.

This CDR3 is built from 15 residues. The germline V and J ends were trimmed by 3 bases and 6 bases, with 17 bases remaining between them. Germline V lookup: CDR1 SGHTA, CDR2 FQGNSA. About this clone: Its antigen is not identified.

PCR employed 60 Vbeta and 13 Jbeta primers. The assay was immunoSEQ multiplex PCR, and TCRdb's table has in-frame clones only and misses some. The data show about 180,000 clones, around 77% seen once. The chain recombines TRBV7-2 with TRBJ2-5, with a weak D call TRBD2 (6 bases). The sequence came from a man in his sixties in good health and CMV-seronegative. What was sequenced was PBMCs. CDR3 sequence reads: CASSLTPAGVKTQYF. The CDR3 coding sequence is TGTGCCAGCAGCTTGACGCCAGCGGGCGTCAAGACCCAGTACTTC.